This T cell receptor (beta chain) was observed in a study of blood T cell repertoires in COVID-19. TCRdb's table, derived via immunoSEQ multiplex PCR, lists solely in-frame clones and lacks some. The table lists roughly 300,000 clones, approximately 87% of them singletons. The V gene's germline CDR1 is SQVTM and CDR2 ANQGSEA. This CDR3 region has 13 residues. Trimming took off 1 base at V and 3 bases at J, with 9 bases between the two ends. The rearrangement joins TRBV29-1 to TRBJ1-1; D gene ambiguous. This receptor was taken from a woman aged 50 to 65 who had recovered from COVID-19. The specimen sequenced was peripheral blood. This CDR3 is CSVEVGQDTEAFF. CDR3 bases: TGCAGCGTTGAAGTTGGCCAGGACACTGAAGCTTTCTTT. Full variable domain (outside the CDR3, taken from reference TRBV29-1 and TRBJ1-1): SAVISQKPSRDICQRGTSLTIQCQVDSQVTMMFWYRQQPGQSLTLIATANQGSEATYESGFVIDKFPISRPNLTFSTLTVSNMSPEDSSIYLCSVEVGQDTEAFFGQGTRLTVV.